This record concerns one TCR beta chain sequence. What this receptor recognizes is not known. No base qualities exist here, and no much larger clone lies one base off it. Library preparation employed multiplex PCR. Data came from an Illumina HiSeq 4000. To build TCR beta libraries, CDR3 regions were amplified by Arm-PCR using iRepertoire HTBI primers. PCR products were gel purified before sequencing. The paper's processing steps were these. Gene usage analysis of CDR3 amino acid clonotypes used the roughly 60 TRBV and 14 to 15 TRBJ segments found across samples. COPE and FqMerger were used to merge the filtered high-quality paired reads into contigs. Contigs were aligned with BLAST to IMGT TRBV, TRBD and TRBJ reference genes, and CDR3 was defined per IMGT. Highly expanded clones were defined as clonotypes with a frequency above 0.1%. Shannon entropy was used to measure repertoire diversity, and the Gini coefficient was used to measure V-J evenness. Public clonotypes were defined as clonotypes shared by more than one individual. TCRdb cleaned the public reads at Q25 with fastp, built clones with MiXCR and kept in-frame beta chains. Rows with a matching CDR3 protein are joined into one entry that keeps the most common DNA and genes. The V and J calls here are based on TCRdb, not the publication. The sample includes 360,000 or so distinct CDR3 sequences, with 16% observed a single time. The ten largest account for 25% to 30% of the sample.

CDR1 and CDR2 (SEHNR, FQNEAQ) derive from the germline V gene (reference sequence). V and J lose 2 bases and 3 bases, and a span of 5 bases separates them. The CDR3, cysteine through phenylalanine, is 13 amino acids long. This entry keeps only the CDR3 DNA: 39 bases, framed from base 1. This entry belongs to a study of regulatory T cells in long-lasting Graves disease (dated by TCRdb to the early 2020s). Study-wide context: Newly diagnosed Graves' disease patients had taken antithyroid drugs for less than 3 months. Peripheral blood TCR sequencing and RNA sequencing compared persistent Graves' disease patients with newly diagnosed Graves' disease patients. The study was registered as a clinical trial and conducted in China. A total of roughly 35 samples underwent TCR sequencing, from roughly 13 patients with persistent Graves' disease and 20 or so patients with newly diagnosed Graves' disease.

What the work shows at the level of the full study, not this receptor alone: Because the primary lesion, thyroid tissue, could not be accessed, the study looked at peripheral blood alone. The small sample size was acknowledged by the authors as a limitation that may reduce accuracy. More public clonotypes were shared among persistent patients (under 3,000) than among newly diagnosed patients (966). TRBV28, TRBJ1-2 and TRBJ2-5 were preferentially used in persistent disease, while TRBV20-1 and TRBJ2-1 were favored in newly diagnosed disease. Lower TCR Shannon entropy and fewer highly expanded clones were observed in persistent Graves' disease patients than in newly diagnosed patients, which suggested clonal expansion. Sequencing and analysis were limited to the TCR beta chain.

According to the study, the label for this sample's time point signals: newly diagnosed GD, antithyroid drugs for less than 3 months. For both TCR sequencing and RNA sequencing, RNA was extracted from PBMCs using TRIzol. The diagnosis of Graves' disease was made according to American Thyroid Association guidelines. The patients came from an endocrinology department in Xi'an, China. Each patient gave approximately 9.7 milliliters of peripheral blood, collected in an EDTA anticoagulant tube. PBMCs were isolated by Ficoll Paque Plus density gradient separation without further T cell sorting. An Agilent 2100 Bioanalyzer and agarose gel were used to check RNA quality, while a NanoDrop 2000 measured RNA concentration. This sample also appeared in a second study, on T cells in Graves' hyperthyroidism and ophthalmopathy. The second study also describes: Stable Graves' hyperthyroidism was defined as the absence of progression to ophthalmopathy over 18 months of follow-up. Hyperthyroidism patients were newly diagnosed, with disease duration under 2 months, and aged 18 to 65 years. Any patient with an uncontrolled infection, another autoimmune disease, pregnancy or lactation was excluded. Diagnoses were established on the basis of clinical symptoms, serum thyroxine and TRAb, thyroid ultrasound, and orbital computed tomography. A first-round RT-PCR of the TCR CDR3 used the HTBI primer set with the Qiagen OneStep RT-PCR kit. Most expanded thyroid clonotypes (frequency above 0.001) were also detected in blood, suggesting blood repertoires may reflect thyroid immune responses. A model built on a 13 V-J signature distinguished ophthalmopathy from stable hyperthyroidism, reaching roughly 88% sensitivity and about 81% specificity in cross-validation and 80%/75% in testing. In validation, progression to ophthalmopathy was predicted by the model with about 70% sensitivity and 72.22% specificity, a median of approximately 6.5 months before onset. TCR V-J signatures able to tell the groups apart were searched for in a discovery cohort of some 100 patients, of whom roughly 42 had Graves' ophthalmopathy and 55 to 65 had stable Graves' hyperthyroidism. Whether ophthalmopathy could be predicted prospectively was tested in an independent validation cohort made up of under 20 hyperthyroidism patients plus 17 patients who later progressed to ophthalmopathy. The approximately 100 discovery patients were divided at random into training and test sets in a 7:3 ratio. In several Graves' hyperthyroidism patients, the study also compared T-cell repertoires from thyroid tissue with T-cell repertoires from blood. Once sampling was done, hyperthyroidism patients were given methimazole at a starting dose of 30 mg daily, whereas ophthalmopathy patients were given high-dose intravenous methylprednisolone. Libraries were constructed in a second round of multiplex PCR, after which size selection and purification were performed. Sequencing of the libraries was done on an Illumina HiSeq2000 using paired-end 100 bp reads. SOAPnuke was used to process the raw data, removing reads that contained adapters or uncalled bases, had a mean Phred below 15, or lacked an exact match to the constant primer or identifier. High-quality paired reads were merged with COPE v1.2.5, and unique nucleotide sequences were defined as clonotypes. MiTCR v1.1 was used to align the clonotypes against IMGT TRBV, TRBD and TRBJ reference segments. The analysis included only V-J combinations with a frequency above 0.0001, which together covered over 98% of the repertoires. A TCS score was defined as the ratio between F50 (clonal expansion) and ExV (chaos), using BLOSUM62-based TCRdist between CDR3 peptides within each V-J. Welch's t-statistics and random forest reduced several hundred V-J features to some 14, which were used in a naive Bayes classifier (R e1071). Sample size was not statistically predetermined, and blinding of investigators to group allocation was not performed. TCR Vbeta CDR3 sequencing of around 130 peripheral blood samples (over 40 ophthalmopathy, 75 or so hyperthyroidism and some 17 progressor patients) is reported in the paper.

Sequencing was performed on peripheral blood mononuclear cells (PBMCs), taken at new diagnosis, from a patient treated with antithyroid drugs. The V gene is TRBV7-9 and the J gene is TRBJ1-5; no D gene is confidently identified. This receptor was taken from a middle-aged man with Graves disease. Donor details come from another sample of the same person, matched by shared clones. CDR3 loop: CASSLTANQPQHF. DNA sequence: TGTGCCAGCAGCTTAACAGCCAATCAGCCCCAGCATTTT.